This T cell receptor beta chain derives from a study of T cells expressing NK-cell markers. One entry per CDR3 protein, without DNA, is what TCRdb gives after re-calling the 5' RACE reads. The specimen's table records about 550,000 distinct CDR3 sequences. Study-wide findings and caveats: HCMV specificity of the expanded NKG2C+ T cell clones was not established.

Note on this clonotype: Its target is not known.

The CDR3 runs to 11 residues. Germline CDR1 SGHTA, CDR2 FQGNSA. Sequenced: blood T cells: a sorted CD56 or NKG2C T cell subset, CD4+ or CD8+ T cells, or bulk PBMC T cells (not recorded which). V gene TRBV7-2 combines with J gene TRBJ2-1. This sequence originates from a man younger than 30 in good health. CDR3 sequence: CASSWRNEQFF.